This T cell receptor beta chain was recovered during a study of OX40 agonist ivuxolimab in advanced cancers. Repertoires were generated with immunoSEQ multiplex PCR, while TCRdb's copy carries only in-frame clones and drops some. The sample carries 50,000 to 55,000 clones, approximately 90% recorded once. CDR1 is MDHEN, CDR2 SYDVKM, per germline. There are 15 residues in the CDR3. The J segment lost 3 bases and the V segment lost 7 bases, leaving 9 bases of the junction unmatched. Study results and limitations: Both CD4+ and CD8+ T cell populations in blood had undergone clonal expansion by week 6 at 0.1 to 3.0 mg/kg.

In regard to this clone: Its cognate antigen is unknown.

The source was CD4+ or CD8+ T cells sorted from blood, collected in a trial of the OX40 agonist ivuxolimab. The receptor's source is an adult with an advanced solid tumor such as melanoma, head and neck, liver or kidney cancer. This chain connects TRBV28 to TRBJ1-5; 7 bases map to TRBD1. CDR3 in DNA: TGTGCCAGCACCCAAGACAGGGTGCCCAATCAGCCCCAGCATTTT. Translation gives CASTQDRVPNQPQHF.